Listed below are T cell receptor beta chains from one sample, sequenced in a study of blood T cell repertoires in COVID-19. Sequenced by immunoSEQ multiplex PCR; TCRdb stores in-frame clones only, minus some. The sample records nearly 65,000 clones, approximately 79% being singletons. The sequencing sample was made of peripheral blood. The source of these receptors is a human donor in a cohort sampled during active COVID-19. CDR3s include the opening cysteine and the closing phenylalanine or tryptophan. Each record gives: V gene, clone size, D gene, J gene, CDR3 DNA, CDR3 protein. The D gene is left open where the match is weak. A clone size is listed for some rows: how often the clone was seen (once, few, many), or a class if it is expanded.

TRBV19	.	TRBD2	TRBJ2-2	TGTGCCAGTAGCCCGGGACTAGCGAATCCCGGGGAGCTGTTTTTT	CASSPGLANPGELFF
TRBV9	few	.	TRBJ1-2	TGTGCCAGCAGCCTCGAACGGGGTTCGGATGGCTACACCTTC	CASSLERGSDGYTF
TRBV5-4	few	.	TRBJ2-7	TGTGCCAGCAGCTTATCCAGGGACTACGAGCAGTACTTC	CASSLSRDYEQYF
TRBV11-1	.	TRBD1	TRBJ2-7	TGTGCCAGCAGCCCCGGACAGGCGAGCTCCTACGAGCAGTACTTC	CASSPGQASSYEQYF
TRBV27	.	TRBD1	TRBJ2-3	TGTGCCAGCTCCCCTGGACAGGTTCCAGGCACAGATACGCAGTATTTT	CASSPGQVPGTDTQYF
TRBV7-9	.	TRBD2	TRBJ2-1	TGTGCCAGCAGCGATCCCGGGACTAGCGGGAGTCGATCCTACAATGAGCAGTTCTTC	CASSDPGTSGSRSYNEQFF
TRBV7-9	.	.	TRBJ1-2	TGTGCCAGCAGCCCTGGGACTGGCCTATATGGCTACACCTTC	CASSPGTGLYGYTF
TRBV5-1	few	TRBD1	TRBJ2-3	TGCGCCAGCAGCCGGGACAGCAGAACAGATACGCAGTATTTT	CASSRDSRTDTQYF
TRBV15	.	TRBD2	TRBJ2-7	TGTGCCATCAGCGGGGGGGAGGCTTACGAGCAGTACTTC	CAISGGEAYEQYF
TRBV5-6	.	TRBD1	TRBJ1-2	TGTGCCAGCAGCTTGGACGGGACAGGAATAACAGGCTATGGCTACACCTTC	CASSLDGTGITGYGYTF
TRBV18	once	.	TRBJ1-4	TGTGCCAGCTCACCACAGCGGGGACGAAAGCTTCGTGAAAAACTGTTTTTT	CASSPQRGRKLREKLFF
TRBV9	.	TRBD2	TRBJ2-7	TGTGCCAGCAGCGTAGCGACTAGCGGGGTATACGAGCAGTACTTC	CASSVATSGVYEQYF